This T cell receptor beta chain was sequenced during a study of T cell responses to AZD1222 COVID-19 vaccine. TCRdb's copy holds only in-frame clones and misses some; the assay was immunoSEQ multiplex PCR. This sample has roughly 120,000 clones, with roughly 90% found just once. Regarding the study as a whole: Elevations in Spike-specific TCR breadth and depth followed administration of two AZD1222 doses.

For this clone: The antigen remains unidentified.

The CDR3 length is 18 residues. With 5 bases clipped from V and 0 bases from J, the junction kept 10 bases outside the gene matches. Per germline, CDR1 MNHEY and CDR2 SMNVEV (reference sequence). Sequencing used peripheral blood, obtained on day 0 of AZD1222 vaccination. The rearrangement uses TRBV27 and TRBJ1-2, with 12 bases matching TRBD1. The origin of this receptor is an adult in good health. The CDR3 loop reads CASSPGQGAFHPNYGYTF. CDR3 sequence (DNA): TGTGCCAGCAGTCCGGGACAGGGGGCGTTCCATCCTAACTATGGCTACACCTTC.